Listed here are 5 T cell receptor beta chains from one sample, sequenced in a study of T-cell memory formation after mild COVID-19. TCRdb itself ran the 5' RACE reads through MiXCR, one entry per CDR3 protein. The profile covers 450,000 to 650,000 distinct CDR3 sequences, with just over 20% appearing a single time and under 15% taken by the ten largest. Source material: PBMCs or a T cell subset sorted from them (not recorded which). The receptors shown here come from an adult woman who had mild COVID-19 (a few samples of this study predate the infection). Cell type and time point are not known.

This rearrangement joins TRBV5-1 to TRBJ2-3, with TRBD1 as a possible D gene (6 bases). Germline V gene lookup returns CDR1 SGHRS and CDR2 YFSETQ. Trimming shortened V by 6 bases and J by 2 bases, and 10 bases separated the two germline ends. This CDR3 is built from 13 residues. The CDR3 nucleotides read TGCGCCAGCACTGGGGACAACACAGATACGCAGTATTTT. Its translation: CASTGDNTDTQYF.

V is TRBV4-2 and J is TRBJ2-7, with 8 bases fitting TRBD1. Germline values: CDR1 LGHNA, CDR2 YNFKEQ. With 5 bases clipped from V and 2 bases from J, the junction kept 8 bases outside the gene matches. The CDR3 has 15 residues. CDR3 sequence: CASSVNRGIPYEQYF. In DNA, the CDR3 is TGTGCCAGCAGCGTTAACAGGGGGATCCCCTACGAGCAGTACTTC.

The chain has TRBV6-2 or TRBV6-3 and TRBJ2-6, with D unresolved. Per the germline V gene, CDR1 is MNHEY and CDR2 is SVGEGT. The CDR3 is 18 amino acids. Trimming stripped 7 bases from V and 1 base from J, with 20 bases between. CDR3 DNA: TGTGCCAGCAACGGAGCCCGGGCCGGTGTTTCTGGGGCCAACGTCCTGACTTTC. Translation gives CASNGARAGVSGANVLTF.

This clonotype was recorded a few times. CDR3 region: CSASLRRGNGYTF. The CDR3 DNA follows: TGCAGTGCTAGCCTAAGGAGGGGAAATGGCTACACCTTC. The gene calls are TRBV20-1 and TRBJ1-2, with D perhaps TRBD1 (5 bases). The CDR3 has 13 residues. V was shortened by 3 bases and J by 6 bases, with 14 bases between the two germline ends. Germline values: CDR1 DFQATT, CDR2 SNEGSKA (reference sequence).

V is TRBV25-1 and J is TRBJ2-2; D is perhaps TRBD1 or TRBD2 (5 bases each). The CDR3 contains 16 residues. Deletions cut 6 bases from V and 4 bases from J, with 18 bases between. Germline values: CDR1 MGHDK, CDR2 SYGVNS. CDR3 residues: CASRDEIDGGTGELFF. The CDR3 DNA follows: TGTGCCAGCAGGGATGAAATTGATGGGGGCACCGGGGAGCTGTTTTTT.